Described below is a single T cell receptor (beta chain) sequence and its context. What it binds is not known. These data are taken from a study of shared clonotypes between healthy human individuals. About the research overall: Serving as donors were two women and three men, whose ages spanned 18 to 49. Whole-study results and caveats: Represented genetic and exposure-history diversity was restricted by having few donors. All-four-donor shared clonotypes had higher generation probabilities than non-shared clonotypes did.

Profiling relied on immunoSEQ multiplex PCR, and the TCRdb table lists in-frame clones only, not all of them. This table has 150,000 to 200,000 clones, about 66% appearing once. Trimming shortened V by 2 bases and J by 5 bases, and 16 bases separated the two germline ends. This CDR3 region has 16 residues. Germline assignment: CDR1 SGHVS and CDR2 FQNEAQ. The sequence was collected from a man between 25 and 39 years old in good health. The sequenced sample consisted of memory CD4+ T cells sorted from blood. The subset was: CD45RA-negative fraction. The chain is built from TRBV7-8 and TRBJ1-5; D is uncertain. DNA of the CDR3: TGTGCCAGCAGCTTAACCCGCCGGAGCCCAGATCAGCCCCAGCATTTT. Residues: CASSLTRRSPDQPQHF.